A single sample gave rise to the 17 T cell receptor beta chains below, sequenced in a study of identical twins. One entry per CDR3 protein results from TCRdb running MiXCR on the 5' RACE reads. The profile covers about 220,000 distinct CDR3 sequences, with about 7.5% appearing a single time and less than 2.5% taken by the ten largest. These data were likewise used in another study, on yellow fever vaccine responses in identical twins.

Sequencing was done on a sample of memory (CD45RO+) T cells sorted from blood. The receptors here all came from a woman aged 18-29 years in good health.

This clonotype was found many times. This chain uses TRBV20-1 with TRBJ2-3; 10 bases are a match to TRBD1. The CDR3 runs 16 residues. V was pared by 3 bases and J by 2 bases, with 8 bases of the junction left unmatched. The germline gives CDR1 DFQATT, CDR2 SNEGSKA (reference sequence). This CDR3 is CSARDRDRGLTDTQYF. DNA of the CDR3: TGCAGTGCTAGGGACCGGGACAGGGGACTCACAGATACGCAGTATTTT.

The genes are TRBV7-2 and TRBJ2-1; 10 bases agree with TRBD2. This CDR3 is built from 15 residues. Per germline, CDR1 SGHTA and CDR2 FQGNSA. The V segment lost 1 base and the J segment 12 bases; nucleotides outside the gene matches: 9. CDR3 sequence (DNA): TGTGCCAGCAGCTTAGGAGGGAGCGGGAGGGGTGTGCAGTTCTTC. Protein: CASSLGGSGRGVQFF.

This chain joins TRBV4-1 and TRBJ2-7; the match to TRBD2 covers 9 bases. Germline V gives CDR1 MGHRA, CDR2 YSYEKL. V lost 6 bases to trimming and J lost 3 bases; unmatched junction nucleotides: 9. The CDR3 length is 15 residues. Here the CDR3 reads CASSYNSGSIYEQYF. The DNA for the CDR3 is TGCGCCAGCAGTTATAATAGCGGGAGTATCTACGAGCAGTACTTC.

This clonotype was picked up many times. The V gene is TRBV20-1, the J gene TRBJ2-1, with D uncertain. Germline loops: CDR1 DFQATT, CDR2 SNEGSKA (reference sequence). CDR3 size: 12 residues. Trimming stripped 2 bases from V and 10 bases from J, with 12 bases between. CDR3 region: CSARPTGWEQFF. CDR3 sequence (DNA): TGCAGTGCTAGACCGACCGGGTGGGAGCAGTTCTTC.

J is TRBJ2-1 and V is TRBV7-2, with TRBD2 matching over 8 bases. The CDR3 is 16 residues long. J gave up 12 bases and V 4 bases, and 17 bases lay outside the gene matches. The V gene's germline CDR1 is SGHTA and CDR2 FQGNSA. CDR3 sequence reads: CASSSLGLASVSLQFF. The CDR3 nucleotides read TGTGCCAGCAGCTCGCTAGGACTAGCCTCAGTATCGTTGCAGTTCTTC.

This clonotype has just a few counts. The chain carries TRBV6-1 and TRBJ2-1, with D maybe TRBD1 (6 bases). V was trimmed by 8 bases and J by 2 bases, leaving 19 bases between them. The CDR3 has 16 residues. From germline, CDR1 is MNHNS and CDR2 SASEGT. CDR3 loop: CASCLSPGTPYNEQFF. The CDR3 DNA follows: TGTGCCAGCTGTCTATCACCCGGGACACCCTACAATGAGCAGTTCTTC.

This clonotype has ten or more counts. J is TRBJ1-1 and V is TRBV20-1, with TRBD1 identical over 7 bases. This CDR3 comprises 14 residues. Losses at the gene ends were 3 bases for V and 3 bases for J; bases not matched to a gene: 7. Germline V gene lookup returns CDR1 DFQATT and CDR2 SNEGSKA (reference sequence). The CDR3 sequence: CSARGRDSYTEAFF. CDR3 nucleotide sequence: TGCAGTGCTAGGGGACGGGACAGCTACACTGAAGCTTTCTTT.

The sample holds a few counts of this clonotype. This chain joins TRBV2 and TRBJ2-5; a possible D gene is TRBD1 (6 bases). From germline, CDR1 is SNHLY and CDR2 FYNNEI. The CDR3 spans 14 residues. V gave up 7 bases and J gave up 3 bases, with 15 bases separating them. CDR3 sequence: CASNPSAGEETQYF. The CDR3 bases are TGTGCCAGCAATCCTTCGGCAGGGGAAGAGACCCAGTACTTC.

This clonotype came up a few times. The chain carries TRBV4-2 and TRBJ2-1; 13 bases align to TRBD2. The V segment lost 5 bases and the J segment 5 bases; nucleotides outside the gene matches: 3. There are 15 residues in the CDR3. Germline V gene sequence: CDR1 LGHNA, CDR2 YNFKEQ. Written as DNA, the CDR3 is TGTGCCAGCAGCGAGACTAGCGGGAGGAACAATGAGCAGTTCTTC. Translated, it gives CASSETSGRNNEQFF.

This clonotype occurred many times. The chain couples TRBV6-2 or TRBV6-3 to TRBJ2-1; 8 bases line up with TRBD2. V lost 5 bases, J lost 4 bases, and 16 bases stayed unmatched. The CDR3 covers 18 residues. Germline CDR1 and CDR2: MNHEY and SVGEGT. CDR3 sequence: CASSPMTNSGTLYNEQFF. Here the CDR3 DNA reads TGTGCCAGCAGTCCCATGACCAATAGCGGGACCCTTTACAATGAGCAGTTCTTC.

This clonotype has at least ten counts. The genes are TRBV20-1 and TRBJ2-7; 9 bases fit TRBD2. CDR3 length: 15 residues. CDR1 is DFQATT and CDR2 is SNEGSKA in the germline V gene (reference sequence). The V and J ends lost 1 base and 6 bases, in that order; junction bases with no gene match: 10. CDR3 residues: CSARALAGERGEQYF. CDR3 DNA sequence: TGCAGTGCTAGAGCCTTAGCGGGAGAAAGAGGCGAGCAGTACTTC.

The chain employs TRBV6-5 and TRBJ2-2; the D gene could be TRBD1 or TRBD2 (5 bases each). The germline CDR1 and CDR2 sequences are MNHEY and SVGAGI. V shed 2 bases and J shed 5 bases, with 6 bases lying between them. This CDR3 spans 13 amino acids. CDR3 DNA sequence: TGTGCCAGCAGTTACGGGGGAACCGGGGAGCTGTTTTTT. Protein sequence: CASSYGGTGELFF.

This clonotype was counted ten times or more. The V and J genes are TRBV4-3 and TRBJ2-5; the match to TRBD1 covers 9 bases. V dropped 1 base and J dropped 5; count of bases not matched to a gene: 5. Germline CDR1 is LGHNA and CDR2 is YSLEER. This CDR3 is built from 15 residues. The CDR3 sequence: CASSQADRGEETQYF. DNA of the CDR3: TGCGCCAGCAGCCAAGCTGACAGGGGGGAGGAGACCCAGTACTTC.

The rearrangement joins TRBV29-1 to TRBJ2-3; D unclear. The CDR3 sequence is 11 residues long. Per the germline V gene, CDR1 is SQVTM and CDR2 is ANQGSEA. The CDR3 region is CTYSSTDTQYF. Here the CDR3 DNA reads TGCACCTACTCCAGCACAGATACGCAGTATTTT.

This clonotype was detected a few times. The gene calls are TRBV12-3 or TRBV12-4 and TRBJ1-4, with 8 nucleotides matching TRBD1. V trimming: 6 bases; J trimming: 7 bases; junction bases outside the gene matches: 7. The CDR3 consists of 14 residues. CDR3 residues: CASSRTGYGEKLFF. CDR3 bases: TGTGCCAGCAGCCGGACAGGGTATGGTGAAAAACTGTTTTTT.

This chain links TRBV5-8 with TRBJ2-4, with a possible D match to TRBD2 (6 bases). Germline V gene data show CDR1 as SGHTS and CDR2 as YDEGEE. Trimming removed 4 bases at V and 0 bases at J, with 8 bases between. The CDR3 totals 14 residues. CDR3 nucleotides: TGTGCCAGCAGCGGGGGACTAGCCAAAAACATTCAGTACTTC. Residues: CASSGGLAKNIQYF.

The J gene is TRBJ2-3, the V gene TRBV5-1, with D perhaps given as TRBD1 or TRBD2 (6 bases each). The CDR3 is 14 residues long. The V gene lost 0 bases and the J gene lost 5 bases, with 10 bases spanning the gap. Germline CDR1 and CDR2: SGHRS and YFSETQ. The CDR3 DNA follows: TGCGCCAGCAGCTTGGAGGGGGGCAAAGATACGCAGTATTTT. Translation gives CASSLEGGKDTQYF.